These 16 T cell receptor beta chains share one sample of origin, sequenced in a study of blood T cells in healthy people across ages (dated by TCRdb to 2013 to 2016). Library generation was performed with 5' RACE. The sample was run on an Illumina HiSeq 2500. A second PCR of about 6 to 11 cycles was performed with a sample-barcoded 5' primer and a J-beta primer mix. TCRdb trimmed public reads at Q25 via fastp, called clones via MiXCR and kept in-frame beta chains. Under each unique CDR3 protein, matching rows form one entry showing the most common genes and DNA. Counted in this sample were about 1.7 million distinct CDR3 sequences; 28% of them appeared once. Roughly 8% of the sample comes from the top ten. The sample comprised blood. All receptors derive from a young woman in good health.

The chain links TRBV5-1 to TRBJ2-7; unclear D gene. The V end was cut by 2 bases, the J end by 3 bases, with 9 bases between. The CDR3 is 13 amino acids. The germline V gene encodes CDR1 SGHRS and CDR2 YFSETQ. In nucleotides, the CDR3 is TGCGCCAGCAGCTTCCTACCTGTCTACGAGCAGTACTTC. This codes for CASSFLPVYEQYF.

The chain is built from TRBV2 and TRBJ2-7; 11 bases are shared with TRBD2. The J segment lost 2 bases and the V segment lost 7 bases, leaving 4 bases of the junction unmatched. CDR1 is SNHLY and CDR2 is FYNNEI in the germline V gene. CDR3 size: 14 residues. The CDR3 region is CASIPGLAAYEQYF. CDR3 in DNA: TGTGCCAGCATACCGGGACTAGCGGCCTACGAGCAGTACTTC.

This clonotype was seen at least ten times. V usage is TRBV9 and J usage is TRBJ2-1, with 11 nucleotides matching TRBD2. Germline lookup yields CDR1 SGDLS and CDR2 YYNGEE. J lost 6 bases, V lost 0 bases, and 2 bases had no gene match. The CDR3 contains 15 residues. This CDR3 reads CASSVGSGGANEQFF. The DNA of the CDR3 is TGTGCCAGCAGCGTAGGTAGCGGGGGGGCCAATGAGCAGTTCTTC.

Only a few counts were recorded for this clonotype. V usage is TRBV14 and J usage is TRBJ1-1; D is possibly TRBD1 (6 bases). CDR3 length: 16 amino acids. Germline-derived CDR1 and CDR2 are SGHDN and FVKESK. V lost 4 bases, J lost 1 base, and 16 bases lay in between. The CDR3 is CASSRSGTRSNTEAFF. CDR3 bases: TGTGCCAGCAGCCGATCCGGGACAAGGTCGAACACTGAAGCTTTCTTT.

This chain uses TRBV9 with TRBJ1-2; D unresolved. Germline CDR1 reads SGDLS; CDR2 reads YYNGEE. The CDR3 runs to 18 residues. The germline V and J ends were trimmed by 4 bases and 3 bases, with 25 bases remaining between them. CDR3 amino acids: CASSPADRLNWVDYGYTF. For the CDR3, the DNA is TGTGCCAGCAGCCCAGCGGACCGATTAAACTGGGTGGACTATGGCTACACCTTC.

The chain uses TRBV20-1 and TRBJ2-7, with D tentatively TRBD2 (5 bases). Germline V gene data show CDR1 as DFQATT and CDR2 as SNEGSKA (reference sequence). The CDR3 runs 15 residues. The germline V and J ends were trimmed by 0 bases and 2 bases, with 14 bases remaining between them. This chain's CDR3 is CSARDLAAGPYEQYF. The CDR3 DNA reads as TGCAGTGCTAGAGATTTGGCGGCGGGCCCCTACGAGCAGTACTTC.

The chain combines TRBV3-1 with TRBJ1-1, with 7 nucleotides matching TRBD1. Germline assignment: CDR1 LGHDT and CDR2 YNNKEL (reference sequence). The CDR3 consists of 13 residues. V dropped 4 bases and J dropped 10; count of bases not matched to a gene: 9. CDR3 bases: TGTGCCAGCAGCCGTCAGGGGAGGGGGCGAGCTTTCTTT. Protein product: CASSRQGRGRAFF.

The chain uses TRBV5-1 and TRBJ2-1; 9 bases are shared with TRBD2. CDR3 length equals 18 residues. Germline loops: CDR1 SGHRS, CDR2 YFSETQ. The junction had 19 bases not matched to a gene; V was cut back by 3 bases and J by 9 bases. The DNA of the CDR3 is TGCGCCAGCAGCTCCGACCGGGGGCGGGGGGGCCGAGGGTCTGAGCAGTTCTTC. It translates to CASSSDRGRGGRGSEQFF.

The V and J genes are TRBV10-3 and TRBJ2-2, with TRBD1 matching 9 bases. With V trimmed by 0 bases and J by 1 base, 0 bases remained unmatched. Germline CDR1 and CDR2: ENHRY and SYGVKD. The CDR3 extends over 16 amino acids. CDR3 loop: CAISESDRGNTGELFF. CDR3 sequence (DNA): TGTGCCATCAGTGAGTCGGACAGGGGGAACACCGGGGAGCTGTTTTTT.

In its sample, this clonotype was seen a few times. J is TRBJ1-1 and V is TRBV5-1, with unresolved D. V was shortened by 0 bases and J by 5 bases, with 11 bases between the two germline ends. Germline CDR1 is SGHRS and CDR2 is YFSETQ. The CDR3 extends over 14 amino acids. This chain's CDR3 is CASSLAGRRTEAFF. The CDR3 coding sequence is TGCGCCAGCAGCTTGGCGGGGAGGCGGACTGAAGCTTTCTTT.

This clonotype was observed a few times. The CDR3 coding sequence is TGTGCCAGCAGCTTTGGGACCAATAGCACAGATACGCAGTATTTT. It is translated as CASSFGTNSTDTQYF. V gene TRBV7-2 combines with J gene TRBJ2-3, with D perhaps matching TRBD1 or TRBD2 (5 bases each). Germline V gene lookup returns CDR1 SGHTA and CDR2 FQGNSA. This CDR3 region has 15 residues. The ends were cut back, 3 bases at V and 0 bases at J, with 10 bases in the middle.

This clonotype was counted once. The junction shows a germline mismatch at one end, possibly a read error. The gene calls are TRBV4-3 and TRBJ2-1, with 10 nucleotides matching TRBD1. The CDR3 length is 14 residues. Germline V gene lookup returns CDR1 LGHNA and CDR2 YSLEER. The CDR3 spells CASSPGTGENERFF. The CDR3 DNA reads TGCGCCAGCAGCCCCGGGACAGGGGAAAATGAGCGGTTCTTC.

This clonotype has more than one count but fewer than ten. V is TRBV7-9 and J is TRBJ1-2; D is possibly TRBD1 (5 bases). CDR1 and CDR2 (germline): SEHNR, FQNEAQ (reference sequence). The CDR3 sequence is 17 residues long. Trimming pared 7 bases from V and 4 bases from J, leaving 25 bases between. In DNA form, the CDR3 reads TGTGCCAGCACCGGTCCATTTCGACGGGACGGTGGCTATGGCTACACCTTC. Its translation: CASTGPFRRDGGYGYTF. The full variable domain, rest sourced from reference TRBV7-9 and TRBJ1-2, is DTGVSQNPRHKITKRGQNVTFRCDPISEHNRLYWYRQTLGQGPEFLTYFQNEAQLEKSRLLSDRFSAERPKGSFSTLEIQRTEQGDSAMYLCASTGPFRRDGGYGYTFGSGTRLTVV.

The table lists this clonotype with a count of one. A clone one base away is much larger, so this may be a read error. This sequence joins TRBV6-2 or TRBV6-3 and TRBJ2-7, with D tentatively TRBD1 (6 bases). Trimming took off 8 bases at V and 8 bases at J, with 16 bases between the two ends. The CDR3 spans 12 residues. Germline CDR1 and CDR2: MNHEY and SVGEGT. The CDR3 nucleotides are TGTGCCAGCGCTACAGGGTCTTACAAGCAGTACTTC. Protein sequence: CASATGSYKQYF.

This clonotype was recorded only once. This chain links TRBV11-2 with TRBJ2-1, with 8 bases fitting TRBD2. The CDR3 extends over 16 amino acids. CDR1 is SGHAT, CDR2 FQNNGV, per germline. The trim removed 5 bases at V and 4 bases at J, leaving 10 bases unmatched. The CDR3 region is CASSARLATAYNEQFF. CDR3 nucleotides: TGTGCCAGCAGCGCCCGACTAGCGACCGCTTACAATGAGCAGTTCTTC.

V is TRBV5-1 and J is TRBJ1-2; D unresolved. V was trimmed by 0 bases and J by 8 bases, leaving 11 bases between them. Germline V gene lookup returns CDR1 SGHRS and CDR2 YFSETQ. The length of the CDR3 is 13 residues. In DNA form, the CDR3 reads TGCGCCAGCAGCTTGGAGGGTTCTTGGGGCTACACCTTC. Translated: CASSLEGSWGYTF.